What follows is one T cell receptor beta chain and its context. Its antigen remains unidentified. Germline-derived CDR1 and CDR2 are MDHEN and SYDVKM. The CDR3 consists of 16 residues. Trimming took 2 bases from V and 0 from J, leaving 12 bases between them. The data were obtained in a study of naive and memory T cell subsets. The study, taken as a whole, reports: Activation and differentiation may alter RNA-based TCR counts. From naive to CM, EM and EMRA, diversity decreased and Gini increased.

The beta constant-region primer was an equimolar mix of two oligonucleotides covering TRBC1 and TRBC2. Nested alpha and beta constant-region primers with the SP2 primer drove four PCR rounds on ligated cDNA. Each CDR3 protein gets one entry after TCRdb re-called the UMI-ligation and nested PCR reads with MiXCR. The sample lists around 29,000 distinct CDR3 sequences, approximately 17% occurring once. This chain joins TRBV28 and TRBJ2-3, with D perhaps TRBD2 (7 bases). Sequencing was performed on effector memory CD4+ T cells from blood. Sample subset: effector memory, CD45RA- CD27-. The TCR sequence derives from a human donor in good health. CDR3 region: CASSLRAGASTDTQYF. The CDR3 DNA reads TGTGCCAGCAGTTTACGGGCGGGGGCAAGCACAGATACGCAGTATTTT.